This T cell receptor beta chain came from a study of human T cells and chemical hapten exposure. Study-level background: Minor volume differences among pooled libraries chiefly drove per-sample TCR yield variation. General study findings and limits: TCRs exceeding a frequency of 1 in 1000 stayed unchanged under DPC sensitization.

Unique molecular identifiers were attached to individual cDNA molecules during library preparation. Original data processing: Individual samples carried between roughly 23,224 and 750,000 TCRs, with some 100,000 as the median. MiXCR was run by TCRdb on the RACE reads, yielding one entry per CDR3 protein. The V and J calls were determined by TCRdb, not by the authors. The data show roughly 120,000 distinct CDR3 sequences, with roughly 9% seen just once and 1.5% to 2% held by the top ten. Remarks on this clonotype: Its cognate antigen is unknown. One end of the junction varies from germline; a read error may be responsible.

The CDR3 runs 16 residues. Germline lookup yields CDR1 LGHNA and CDR2 YNFKEQ. The time point denotes: healthy volunteer bleed at 2 weeks. Total RNA was extracted from unfractionated whole blood. This sequence joins TRBV4-2 and TRBJ1-5, with 7 bases identical to TRBD1. Sequenced material: whole blood. The source of this sequence is a male donor in good health. Some clones in this sample may be carry-over from other donors' samples. CDR3: CVSSLTTGPSNQPQHF. DNA of the CDR3: TGTGTCAGCAGCCTTACGACAGGGCCTAGCAATCAGCCCCAGCATTTT.